The 10 T cell receptor beta chains listed next were all sequenced from one sample in a study of T-cell memory formation after mild COVID-19. TCRdb re-analysed the 5' RACE reads in MiXCR, keeping a single row per CDR3 protein. The sample consists of hundreds of thousands of distinct CDR3 sequences, under 30% of them appearing once. The material sequenced was PBMCs or a T cell subset sorted from them (not recorded which). Every receptor here comes from an adult woman who had mild COVID-19 (a few samples of this study predate the infection). Cell type and time point are not known.

The rearrangement joins TRBV19 to TRBJ1-2; 8 bases fit TRBD1. The junction had 5 bases not matched to a gene; V was cut back by 4 bases and J by 4 bases. Germline values: CDR1 LNHDA, CDR2 SQIVND (reference sequence). CDR3 length equals 14 residues. CDR3 nucleotide sequence: TGTGCCAGTAGTACGGGGGACAGGCTCTATGGCTACACCTTC. Residues: CASSTGDRLYGYTF.

The chain employs TRBV4-1 and TRBJ1-1; D gene uncertain. CDR1 is MGHRA, CDR2 YSYEKL, per germline. The CDR3 is made up of 14 amino acids. V dropped 5 bases and J dropped 0 bases, with 10 bases sitting between them. The CDR3 region is CASSEVGMNTEAFF. CDR3 coding DNA: TGCGCCAGCAGCGAGGTGGGAATGAACACTGAAGCTTTCTTT.

In regard to this clonotype: Mismatch with germline at one junction end may stem from a read error. J is TRBJ1-1 and V is TRBV6-5; D gene unclear. Looked up from germline, CDR1 is MNHEY and CDR2 is SVGAGI. The CDR3 length is 14 residues. The CDR3 DNA follows: TGTGCCAGCATTTACCGAGAAGGAAACACTGAAGCTTTCTTT. Protein: CASIYREGNTEAFF.

The gene calls are TRBV12-3 or TRBV12-4 and TRBJ1-5; no definite D call. The CDR3 loop spans 15 amino acids. The V end was cut by 3 bases, the J end by 1 base, with 10 bases between. CDR3 amino acids: CASSFAGESNQPQHF. CDR3 in DNA: TGTGCCAGCAGTTTCGCAGGAGAAAGCAATCAGCCCCAGCATTTT.

The rearrangement joins TRBV4-1 to TRBJ2-7; no clear D gene. The CDR3 covers 13 residues. V shed 2 bases and J shed 1 base, with 6 bases lying between them. Germline-derived CDR1 and CDR2 are MGHRA and YSYEKL. The CDR3 loop reads CASSQLESYEQYF. DNA for the CDR3: TGCGCCAGCAGCCAACTTGAATCCTACGAGCAGTACTTC.

The sample holds a few counts of this clonotype. The V call is TRBV7-9, the J call TRBJ2-3; 11 bases match TRBD2. The CDR3 loop spans 16 amino acids. With V trimmed by 3 bases and J by 1 base, 3 bases remained unmatched. CDR1 and CDR2 (germline): SEHNR, FQNEAQ (reference sequence). This CDR3 is CASSFGLAGRTDTQYF. CDR3 coding DNA: TGTGCCAGCAGCTTCGGACTAGCGGGTCGCACAGATACGCAGTATTTT.

This clonotype was recorded a few times. The chain has TRBV3-1 and TRBJ2-3; D perhaps matches TRBD1 (6 bases). This CDR3 is built from 13 residues. V lost 1 base, J lost 6 bases, and 8 bases lay in between. The germline V gene encodes CDR1 LGHDT and CDR2 YNNKEL (reference sequence). The CDR3 DNA reads as TGTGCCAGCAGCCAAGGAAGGGGGGATACGCAGTATTTT. Amino acid sequence: CASSQGRGDTQYF.

This chain links TRBV2 with TRBJ2-2; 7 bases line up with TRBD1. CDR1 is SNHLY, CDR2 FYNNEI, per germline. The CDR3 has 17 residues. The V segment lost 0 bases and the J segment 0 bases; nucleotides outside the gene matches: 4. The CDR3 bases are TGTGCCAGCAGTGAAGCGCTTGACAGGGCGAACACCGGGGAGCTGTTTTTT. Amino acid sequence: CASSEALDRANTGELFF.

A few counts support this clonotype. V usage is TRBV27 and J usage is TRBJ2-7, with 10 bases lining up with TRBD2. Germline assignment: CDR1 MNHEY and CDR2 SMNVEV (reference sequence). Trimming cost V 2 bases and J 5 bases; bases outside gene matches: 9. This CDR3 contains 16 residues. CDR3 sequence reads: CASSLKAGGVRHEQYF. The CDR3 nucleotides read TGTGCCAGCAGTTTAAAAGCGGGAGGGGTTAGGCACGAGCAGTACTTC.

A few counts support this clonotype. The chain has TRBV29-1 and TRBJ1-1; 8 nucleotides match TRBD1. With 2 bases clipped from V and 3 bases from J, the junction kept 8 bases outside the gene matches. The CDR3 extends over 15 amino acids. Germline V CDR1 and CDR2: SQVTM, ANQGSEA. The DNA of the CDR3 is TGCAGCGTTGAAAGGAGACAGGGGAGGGACACTGAAGCTTTCTTT. As protein: CSVERRQGRDTEAFF. Using reference TRBV29-1 and TRBJ1-1 for the parts outside the CDR3, the full variable domain is SAVISQKPSRDICQRGTSLTIQCQVDSQVTMMFWYRQQPGQSLTLIATANQGSEATYESGFVIDKFPISRPNLTFSTLTVSNMSPEDSSIYLCSVERRQGRDTEAFFGQGTRLTVV.